The 4 T cell receptor beta chains given below trace back to one sample, sequenced in a study of T cells in Graves' hyperthyroidism and ophthalmopathy. TCR beta CDR3 sequences were amplified from RNA transcripts. Carried out on the TCR CDR3, a first-round RT-PCR used the HTBI primer set. MiXCR was run by TCRdb on the multiplex PCR reads, yielding one entry per CDR3 protein. The sample has roughly 250,000 distinct CDR3 sequences, roughly 15% seen once. The sequencing sample was made of blood. The receptors originated from a woman in her thirties or forties with Graves' hyperthyroidism that later progressed to Graves' ophthalmopathy.

Many counts were recorded for this clonotype. The J gene is TRBJ2-3, the V gene TRBV18, with no clear D. Germline CDR1 reads KGHSH; CDR2 reads LQKENI. Deletions cut 1 base from V and 0 bases from J, with 11 bases between. The CDR3 totals 16 residues. The DNA for the CDR3 is TGTGCCAGCTCACCACTTAGGTCCACTAGCACAGATACGCAGTATTTT. It translates to CASSPLRSTSTDTQYF.

This clonotype was observed at least ten times. V usage is TRBV24-1 and J usage is TRBJ1-5; D uncertain. The V end lost 3 bases, the J end lost 4 bases, and 9 bases lay between the germline ends. CDR3 length: 14 residues. From germline, CDR1 is KGHDR and CDR2 SFDVKD. This chain's CDR3 is CATSDPGENQPQHF. CDR3 coding DNA: TGTGCCACCAGTGATCCCGGGGAGAATCAGCCCCAGCATTTT.

The rearrangement links TRBV28 to TRBJ2-2; possibly TRBD1 for D (6 bases). CDR3 length: 18 amino acids. Germline loops: CDR1 MDHEN, CDR2 SYDVKM. V was cut by 6 bases and J by 5 bases, with 25 bases left in between. The CDR3 sequence: CASSHPQGNVIRTGELFF. The CDR3, as DNA: TGTGCCAGCAGCCATCCTCAGGGGAATGTAATTAGGACCGGGGAGCTGTTTTTT.

This clonotype was seen repeatedly, ten times or more. This rearrangement joins TRBV10-3 to TRBJ1-6; unclear D gene. With 4 bases removed from V and 0 bases from J, the gap between germline ends came to 13 bases. Germline V lookup: CDR1 ENHRY, CDR2 SYGVKD. This CDR3 is built from 17 residues. This CDR3 reads CAISAVALSSYNSPLHF. The CDR3 DNA sequence: TGTGCCATCAGTGCCGTTGCCTTGAGCTCCTATAATTCACCCCTCCACTTT.